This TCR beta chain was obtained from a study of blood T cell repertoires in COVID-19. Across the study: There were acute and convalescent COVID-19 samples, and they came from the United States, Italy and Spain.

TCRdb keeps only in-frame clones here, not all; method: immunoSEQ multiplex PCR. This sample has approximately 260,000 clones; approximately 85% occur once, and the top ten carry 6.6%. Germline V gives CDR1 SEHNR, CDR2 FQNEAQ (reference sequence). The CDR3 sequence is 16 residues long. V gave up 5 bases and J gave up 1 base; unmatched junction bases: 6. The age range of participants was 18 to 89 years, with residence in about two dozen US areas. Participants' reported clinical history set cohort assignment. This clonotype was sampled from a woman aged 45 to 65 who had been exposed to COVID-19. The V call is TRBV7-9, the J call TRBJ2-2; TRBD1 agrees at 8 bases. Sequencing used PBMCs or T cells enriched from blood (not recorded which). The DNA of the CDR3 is TGTGCCAGCAGCCTAAACAGGGGGTGGAACACCGGGGAGCTGTTTTTT. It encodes CASSLNRGWNTGELFF.